This T cell receptor (beta chain) originates from a study of technical replicates of blood from several donors. Generated by immunoSEQ multiplex PCR, the TCRdb table keeps only in-frame clones and is missing some. The sample has some 69,000 clones; over 70% are singletons. V lost 8 bases to trimming and J lost 3 bases, with 13 bases between them. Germline lookup yields CDR1 SEHNR and CDR2 FQNEAQ (reference sequence). The CDR3 sequence is 13 residues long. The specimen was PBMCs. The rearrangement joins TRBV7-9 to TRBJ2-5; D not resolved. This clonotype originated in a human donor in good health. Some clones in this sample may be carry-over from other donors' samples. The CDR3 nucleotides are TGTGCCAGCGGTGGGTACACAGAAGAGACCCAGTACTTC. It specifies CASGGYTEETQYF. Full variable domain (remainder filled in from reference TRBV7-9 and TRBJ2-5): DTGVSQNPRHKITKRGQNVTFRCDPISEHNRLYWYRQTLGQGPEFLTYFQNEAQLEKSRLLSDRFSAERPKGSFSTLEIQRTEQGDSAMYLCASGGYTEETQYFGPGTRLLVL.